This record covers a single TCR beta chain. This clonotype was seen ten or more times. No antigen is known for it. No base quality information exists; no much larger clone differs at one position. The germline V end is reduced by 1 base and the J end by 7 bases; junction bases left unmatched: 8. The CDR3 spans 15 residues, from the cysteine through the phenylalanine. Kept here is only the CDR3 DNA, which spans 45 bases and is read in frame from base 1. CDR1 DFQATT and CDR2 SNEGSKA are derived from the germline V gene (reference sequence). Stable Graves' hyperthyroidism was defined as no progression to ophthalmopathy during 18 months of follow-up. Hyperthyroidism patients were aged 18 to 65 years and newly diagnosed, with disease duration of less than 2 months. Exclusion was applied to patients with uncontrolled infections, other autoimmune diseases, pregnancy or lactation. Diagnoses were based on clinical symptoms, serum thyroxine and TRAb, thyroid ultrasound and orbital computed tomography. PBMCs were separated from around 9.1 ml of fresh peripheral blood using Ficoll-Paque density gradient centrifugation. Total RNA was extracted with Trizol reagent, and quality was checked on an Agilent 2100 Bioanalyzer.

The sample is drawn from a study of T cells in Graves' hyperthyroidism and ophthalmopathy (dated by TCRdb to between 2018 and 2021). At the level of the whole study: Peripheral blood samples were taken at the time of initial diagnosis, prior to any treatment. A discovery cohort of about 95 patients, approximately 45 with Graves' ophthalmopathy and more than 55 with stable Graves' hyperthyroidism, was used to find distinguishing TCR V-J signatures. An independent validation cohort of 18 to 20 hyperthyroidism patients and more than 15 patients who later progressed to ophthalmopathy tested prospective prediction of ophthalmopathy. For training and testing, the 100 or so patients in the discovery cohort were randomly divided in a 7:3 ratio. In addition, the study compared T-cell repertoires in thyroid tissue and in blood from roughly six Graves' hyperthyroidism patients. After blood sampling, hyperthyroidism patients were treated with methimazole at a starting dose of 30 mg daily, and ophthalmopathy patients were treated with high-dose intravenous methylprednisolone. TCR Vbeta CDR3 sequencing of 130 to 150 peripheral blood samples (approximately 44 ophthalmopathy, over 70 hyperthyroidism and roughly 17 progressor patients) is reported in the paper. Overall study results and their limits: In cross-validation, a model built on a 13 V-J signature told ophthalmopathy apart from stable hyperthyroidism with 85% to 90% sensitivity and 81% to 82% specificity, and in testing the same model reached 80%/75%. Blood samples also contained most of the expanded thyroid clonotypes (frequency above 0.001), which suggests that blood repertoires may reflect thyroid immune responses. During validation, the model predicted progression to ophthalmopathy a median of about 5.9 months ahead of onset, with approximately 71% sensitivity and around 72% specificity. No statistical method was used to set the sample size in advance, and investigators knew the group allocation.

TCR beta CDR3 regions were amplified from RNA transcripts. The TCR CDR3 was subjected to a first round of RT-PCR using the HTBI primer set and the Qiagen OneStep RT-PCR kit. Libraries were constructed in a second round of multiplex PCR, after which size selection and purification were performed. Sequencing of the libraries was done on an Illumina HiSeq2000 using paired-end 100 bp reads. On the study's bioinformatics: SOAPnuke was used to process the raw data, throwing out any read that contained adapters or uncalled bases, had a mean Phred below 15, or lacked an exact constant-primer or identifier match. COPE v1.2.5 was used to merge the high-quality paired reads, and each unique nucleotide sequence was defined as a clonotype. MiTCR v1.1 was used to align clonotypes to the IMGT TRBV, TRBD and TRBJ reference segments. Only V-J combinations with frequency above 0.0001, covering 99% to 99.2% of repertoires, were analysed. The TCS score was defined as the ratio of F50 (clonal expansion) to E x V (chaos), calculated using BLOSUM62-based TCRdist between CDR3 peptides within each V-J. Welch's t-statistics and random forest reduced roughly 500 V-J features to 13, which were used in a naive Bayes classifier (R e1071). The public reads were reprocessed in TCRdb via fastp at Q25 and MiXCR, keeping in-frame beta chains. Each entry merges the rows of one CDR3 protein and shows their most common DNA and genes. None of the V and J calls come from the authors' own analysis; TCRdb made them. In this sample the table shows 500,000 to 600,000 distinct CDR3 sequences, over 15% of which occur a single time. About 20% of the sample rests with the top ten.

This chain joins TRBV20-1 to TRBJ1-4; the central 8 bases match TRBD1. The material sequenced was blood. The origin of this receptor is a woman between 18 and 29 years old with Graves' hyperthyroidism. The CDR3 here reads CSARGSGGTGEKLFF. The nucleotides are TGCAGTGCTAGAGGTTCAGGGGGCACGGGTGAAAAACTGTTTTTT.